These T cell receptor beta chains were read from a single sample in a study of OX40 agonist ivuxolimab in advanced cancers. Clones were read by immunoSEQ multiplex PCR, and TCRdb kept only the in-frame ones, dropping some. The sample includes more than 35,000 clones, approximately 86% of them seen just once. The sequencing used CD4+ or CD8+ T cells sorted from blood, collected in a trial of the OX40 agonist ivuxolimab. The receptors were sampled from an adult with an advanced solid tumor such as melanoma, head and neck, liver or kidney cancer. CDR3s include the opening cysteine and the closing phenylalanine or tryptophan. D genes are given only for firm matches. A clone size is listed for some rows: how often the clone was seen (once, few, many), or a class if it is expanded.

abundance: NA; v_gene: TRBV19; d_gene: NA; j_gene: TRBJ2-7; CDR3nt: TGTGCCAGTAGTCTACAGGTGGGGTACGAGCAGTACTTC; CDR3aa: CASSLQVGYEQYF
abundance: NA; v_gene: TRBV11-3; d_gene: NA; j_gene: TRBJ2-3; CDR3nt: TGTGCCAGCAGCTTAGAGGCCGGCACAGATACGCAGTATTTT; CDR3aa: CASSLEAGTDTQYF
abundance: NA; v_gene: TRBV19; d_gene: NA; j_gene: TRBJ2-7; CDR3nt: TGTGCCAGTATGACAGGCCATGGCAATCTGGGTGAGCAGTACTTC; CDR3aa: CASMTGHGNLGEQYF
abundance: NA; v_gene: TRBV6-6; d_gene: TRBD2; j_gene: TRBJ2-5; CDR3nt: TGTGCCAGCACCCCCAGCGGGGGGGCCCCCGAGACCCAGTACTTC; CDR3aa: CASTPSGGAPETQYF
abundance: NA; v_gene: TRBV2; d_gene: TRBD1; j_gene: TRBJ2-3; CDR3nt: TGTGCCAGCAGTTCGACAGGGCGCACAGATACGCAGTATTTT; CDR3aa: CASSSTGRTDTQYF
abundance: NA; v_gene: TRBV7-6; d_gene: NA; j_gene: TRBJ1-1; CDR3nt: TGTGCCAGCAGCCCCCCGGGGAGTTGGACTGAAGCTTTCTTT; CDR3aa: CASSPPGSWTEAFF
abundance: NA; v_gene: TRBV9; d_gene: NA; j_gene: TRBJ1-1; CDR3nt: TGTGCCAGCAGCGTAGTAGCCCTTCCGGGGCCGAACACTGAAGCTTTCTTT; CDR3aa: CASSVVALPGPNTEAFF
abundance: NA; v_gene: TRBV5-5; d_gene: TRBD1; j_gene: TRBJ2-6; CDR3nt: TGTGCCAGCAGCTTGCCGCAGGGGGCTGGGGCCAACGTCCTGACTTTC; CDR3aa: CASSLPQGAGANVLTF
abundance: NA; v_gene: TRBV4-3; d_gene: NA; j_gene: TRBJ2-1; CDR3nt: TGCGCCAGCAGCCTGACAGGCCTTGGGGACAATGAGCAGTTCTTC; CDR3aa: CASSLTGLGDNEQFF
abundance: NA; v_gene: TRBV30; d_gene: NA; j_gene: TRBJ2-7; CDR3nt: TGTGCCTGGAGGCCAGGTGGGCTCTCCTACGAGCAGTACTTC; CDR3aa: CAWRPGGLSYEQYF
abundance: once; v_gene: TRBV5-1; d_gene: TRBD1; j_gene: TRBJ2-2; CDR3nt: TGCGCCAGCAGCCAACGACAGGGACCGAACACCGGGGAGCTGTTTTTT; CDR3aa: CASSQRQGPNTGELFF
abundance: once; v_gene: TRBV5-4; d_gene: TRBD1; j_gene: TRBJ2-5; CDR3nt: TGTGCCAGCAGCCCACAGGGGGTCCGGGAGACCCAGTACTTC; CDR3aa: CASSPQGVRETQYF
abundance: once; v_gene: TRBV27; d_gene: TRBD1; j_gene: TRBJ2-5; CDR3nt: TGTGCCAGCAGCTACGGACAGGGAGCAGAGACCCAGTACTTC; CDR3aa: CASSYGQGAETQYF
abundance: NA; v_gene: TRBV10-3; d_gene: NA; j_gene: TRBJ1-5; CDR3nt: TGTGCCATCAGTGAGTCTGATCAGCCCCAGCATTTT; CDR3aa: CAISESDQPQHF
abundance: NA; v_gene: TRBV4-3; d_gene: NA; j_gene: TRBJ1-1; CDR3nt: TGCGCCAGCAGCCAAGTGCTGAACACTGAAGCTTTCTTT; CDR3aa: CASSQVLNTEAFF
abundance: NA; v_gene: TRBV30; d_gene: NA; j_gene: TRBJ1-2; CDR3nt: TGTGCCTGGAGCAATACTCAGGGAAACTATGGCTACACCTTC; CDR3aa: CAWSNTQGNYGYTF
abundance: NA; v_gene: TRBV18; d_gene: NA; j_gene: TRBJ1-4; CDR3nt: TGTGCCAGCTCACCACCGGGGTATACTAATGAAAAACTGTTTTTT; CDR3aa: CASSPPGYTNEKLFF
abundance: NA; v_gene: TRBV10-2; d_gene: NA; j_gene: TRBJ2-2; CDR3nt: TGCGCCAGCAGGCTCCGACCACCTGCGAACACCGGGGAGCTGTTTTTT; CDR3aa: CASRLRPPANTGELFF